Sequencing of this T cell receptor beta chain was carried out in a study of cytomegalovirus exposure and HLA in healthy donors (dated by TCRdb to about 2017). Context from the whole study: According to an earlier analysis of several hundred of the donors, roughly 180 million T cells yielded over 100 million unique TCR beta sequences and 250 to 350 Gb of sequence data. An early release covering around 630 HLA-typed donors comprised roughly 300 gigabases of sequencing data and around 80 million unique TCR sequences. Of the approximately 400 genotyped donors, 65% to 90% fell in the genetic ancestry cluster associated with self-reported Caucasian donors. The aim of the study was to test whether cataloging public T cell receptors could identify signatures of past pathogen exposure. The study profiled the T cell repertoires of hundreds of subjects by immunosequencing and related them to cytomegalovirus serostatus. Besides the first cohort of 666 subjects, a separate validation cohort made up of over 100 different subjects was used. High-throughput TCR immunosequencing, statistical association of individual TCRs with disease status, and machine learning were combined to predict cytomegalovirus infection status. To study patterns of TCR occurrence, a later analysis re-analyzed previously published TCR beta repertoires from 666 donors and added high-resolution HLA genotyping. Rather than using new phenotypic data, the later analysis identified candidate immune exposures from TCR beta sequences and from how often those sequences occurred across donors. An earlier analysis of about 600 of the donors used high-throughput TCR beta sequencing to judge whether each TCR beta V gene segment behaved as functional or pseudogenic. Alongside the repertoire data, information on donor age, sex, ethnicity and CMV serostatus was compiled. Genome-wide SNP genotypes for about three fifths of the roughly 670 donors were used in a later genetic analysis, which treated that subset as a discovery cohort. All discovery cohort repertoires had been generated using a single sequencing platform. Both class I and class II loci were covered by HLA typing, at four-digit resolution. The number of typed donors differed by locus: about 620-640 for A, B, C, DRB1 and DQB1; roughly 510 for DQA1; approximately 600 for DPA1; and about 470 for DPB1. Several DR-DQ haplotypes were treated as single units for association and clustering because of strong linkage in the cohort. Among some 400 genotyped donors of the cohort, an average of around 220,000 unique TCR beta nucleotide sequences was sequenced per donor, of which roughly 18% were non-productive.

On this clone: Its target antigen remains unknown. The sample holds no much larger clone one base away, and base qualities are not on file.

The cohort consisted of 670 or so healthy bone marrow donors. At the time of sampling, all cohort members were nominally healthy, though unrecorded immune exposures were likely present. The donor tested CMV seronegative, placing the donor among the 350 or so seronegative members of the cohort. A peripheral blood sample was collected from each donor, and TCR beta sequencing was performed on peripheral blood mononuclear cells. Genomic DNA was extracted from the blood cell samples with the Qiagen DNeasy Blood Extraction Kit. Libraries were prepared through the immunoSEQ multiplex PCR assay. For the multiplex PCR, a mixture combining 60 forward primers for TCR Vbeta segments and 13 reverse primers for TCR Jbeta segments was used. The CDR3 region of rearranged TCR beta genes was amplified from genomic DNA with a multiplex PCR assay. On the Illumina HiSeq System, the amplified TCR beta libraries were sequenced as 87-base-pair reads. From the authors' description of their analysis: In a later analysis, approximately 74 million unique TCR beta chains were counted across the 500 to 850 repertoires, and about 9.9 million of these chains were shared by at least two donors. A nearest-neighbor algorithm error-corrected the raw reads and collapsed the reads into unique sequences, merging closely related sequences to remove PCR and sequencing errors. Alignment of CDR3 sequences to IMGT reference sequences was used to assign V, D and J gene segments. Each retained sequence needed at least a six-nucleotide match to both a V gene segment and a J gene segment. Rearrangements were classified as productive when the CDR3 lacked stop codons and remained in frame with V and J, and all other rearrangements were classified as non-productive. CDR3 was defined according to IMGT convention as the region running from the second conserved V-encoded cysteine to the conserved J-encoded phenylalanine. The earlier analysis of around 640 of the donors excluded sequences that lacked an unambiguous match to a single V gene segment. In an earlier analysis of almost 600 of the donors, a V segment was called functional when productive rearrangements were above 56.7%, and segregating when the standard deviation between donors exceeded 5%. A statistical classification framework was developed to diagnose cytomegalovirus status using the catalog of TCR beta chain sequences. A later analysis assigned V and J genes by comparing TCR nucleotide sequences with IMGT/GENE-DB human TR gene sequences. A later analysis assigned CDR3 sequences and most-parsimonious VDJ recombination scenarios with the TCRdist pipeline. In a later analysis, each TCR beta chain was defined by its CDR3 amino acid sequence together with its V-gene family, and reads lacking a unique V-gene family were excluded. To address suspected cross-contamination and a sequencing artifact, a later analysis removed 592 highly shared, low-generation-probability nucleotide sequences. In a later analysis, a clonal expansion index was calculated for each public chain from normalized within-repertoire ranks of inferred template counts. In a later analysis, generation probabilities were computed with a VDJ recombination model fitted to out-of-frame rearrangements, and the resulting probabilities were checked against IGoR. In a later analysis, hypergeometric tests were used to score TCR-TCR, TCR-HLA and TCR-CMV co-occurrence, with a repertoire-size bias correction applied to TCR pairs. In a later analysis, false discovery rates were estimated by permuting HLA or CMV assignments 20 times. In a later analysis, co-occurring TCRs were grouped using DBSCAN, with TCRdist sequence similarity added in when clustering inside HLA-allele-positive subsets. Co-occurrence clustering excluded repertoires with fewer than 30,000 or more than 120,000 public chains, plus five with anomalous nucleotide sharing. Not all clones reach the TCRdb copy of this immuneACCESS table, which keeps in-frame sequences only. Checked studies attribute under half of the gap to unresolved V genes and leave the rest unexplained. V and J calls and clone size are copied from that table; D and trimming were computed from the DNA. This sample holds some 200,000 clones; approximately 90% were observed only once. Less than 1.2% of the sample is in the top ten clones.

Beyond this particular receptor, the publication reports: In a later analysis, HLA-associated TCR beta chains showed more clonal expansion and lower generation probabilities than non-associated chains that were equally common. While some public TCRs were present in many individuals, most TCR sequences turned up only very rarely across donors. HLA typing was unavailable for some donors at each locus, so association tests used only the typed subset. A cluster of highly shared sequence variants was judged likely to represent a technical artifact of the sequencing pipeline. Linkage disequilibrium might explain the correlated functional status among segregating V segments, but an unknown experimental factor could not be excluded. Only TCR beta chains were sequenced in this cohort, and the absence of alpha or paired-chain data limited detectable features. In a later analysis, the rate of TCR association differed among HLA loci, with DRB1 alleles having the most associated TCRs and HLA-C alleles having the fewest. At a false discovery rate of 0.05, a later analysis linked some 18,000 TCR beta sequences to specific HLA alleles. An earlier analysis of around 540 of the donors showed that most TCR beta V segments appeared in productive rearrangements either about 87% or about 30% of the time, which broadly matched IMGT annotations. A further reported finding was that TCR beta sequences accurately predicted the HLA-A and HLA-B alleles for most subjects in the first cohort. The authors suggested that the approach could potentially be generalized to other disease states and immunological phenotypes. Presence/absence analyses assumed roughly uniform sequencing depth across donors, an assumption that may not hold. A later genetic analysis reported fewer N-insertions in productive TCRs among donors in an Asian-associated ancestry cluster than the roughly 700-donor mean. Several of the top co-occurrence clusters appeared to be linked to parvovirus B19, influenza, CMV and Epstein-Barr virus, according to a later analysis. In both the original and validation cohorts, the classifier was reported to diagnose cytomegalovirus status with high specificity and sensitivity. CMV serostatus was the only immune exposure information available for the cohort. A few of the identified cytomegalovirus-associated TCR beta chains were confirmed in vitro to be specific for cytomegalovirus antigens. Assigning TCR associations to individual alleles was difficult when HLA alleles, especially DR and DQ, strongly co-occurred. In a later genetic analysis, a missense DCLRE1C variant was associated with V-gene and J-gene trimming of TCR beta chains, and the association was replicated in an independent cohort. A total of fewer than 200 TCR beta chains were listed by the study as associated with cytomegalovirus. Most CMV-associated TCR beta chains appeared to be HLA-restricted in a later analysis, and the HLA associations seemed to be driven largely by CMV exposure. Because counts were too low, approximately 18 rarely observed V segments, including chromosome 9 orphons, were excluded from the earlier analysis of 500 to 700 of the donors. Because the 87-base-pair reads could not distinguish some IMGT-functional V segments, including TRBV6-2 and TRBV6-3, those segments were excluded.

From the germline V gene, CDR1 is SGHDT and CDR2 is YYEEEE. V is pruned by 4 bases and J by 1 base, leaving 1 base of the junction without a gene match. The CDR3 contains 13 residues, cysteine and phenylalanine counted. Only the CDR3 DNA stays, 39 bases, in frame from base 1. The chain links TRBV5-6 with TRBJ2-5; TRBD1 matches 7 bases in the middle. Sample: PBMCs. The TCR was taken from a woman aged 18-29 years in good health and CMV-seronegative. The CDR3 corresponds to CASSRDSQETQYF. DNA sequence: TGTGCCAGCAGCAGGGACAGCCAAGAGACCCAGTACTTC.